The TCR beta chain under discussion was sequenced for a study of OX40 agonist ivuxolimab in advanced cancers. Study summary: Patients received ivuxolimab, an agonistic anti-OX40 (CD134) antibody. Across the patients, intravenous ivuxolimab was delivered every 2 weeks at 0.01 to 10 mg/kg.

V was clipped by 11 bases and J by 9 bases, with 16 bases between them. CDR1 MGHDK and CDR2 SYGVNS come from the germline V gene. The CDR3 loop spans 11 amino acids. Profiling relied on immunoSEQ multiplex PCR, and the TCRdb table lists in-frame clones only, not all of them. This table holds 45,000 or so clones, 84% found once. The count of this clone is one. Prior autoimmune disease or systemic immunosuppression barred patients. The rearrangement links TRBV25-1 to TRBJ1-1, with D perhaps TRBD1 (5 bases). The sequence was obtained from an adult with an advanced solid tumor such as melanoma, head and neck, liver or kidney cancer. Material: CD4+ or CD8+ T cells sorted from blood, obtained in a trial of the OX40 agonist ivuxolimab. The CDR3: CARGGVYQAFF. The CDR3 region has the DNA TGTGCCCGAGGAGGGGTTTATCAAGCTTTCTTT.